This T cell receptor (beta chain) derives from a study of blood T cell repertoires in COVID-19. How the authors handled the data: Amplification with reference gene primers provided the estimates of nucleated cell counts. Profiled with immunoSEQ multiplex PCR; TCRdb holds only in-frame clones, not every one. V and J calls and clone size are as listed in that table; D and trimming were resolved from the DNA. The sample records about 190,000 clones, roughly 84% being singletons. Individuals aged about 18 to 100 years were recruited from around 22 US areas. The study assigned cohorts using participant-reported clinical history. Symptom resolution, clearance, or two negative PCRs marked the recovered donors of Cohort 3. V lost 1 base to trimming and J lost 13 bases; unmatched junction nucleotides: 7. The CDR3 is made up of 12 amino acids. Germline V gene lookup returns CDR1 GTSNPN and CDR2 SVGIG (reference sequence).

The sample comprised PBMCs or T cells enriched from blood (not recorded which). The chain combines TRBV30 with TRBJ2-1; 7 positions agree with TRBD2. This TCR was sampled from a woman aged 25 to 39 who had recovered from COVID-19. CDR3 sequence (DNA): TGTGCCTGGAGTGGACTTTCGACTAGCCAGTTCTTC. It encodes CAWSGLSTSQFF.